The subject of this entry is one TCR beta chain. Its target is unknown. Time point: cycle 4 day 1 (C4D1), after more than five weeks of nivolumab. The patients all showed relapse after autologous stem cell transplantation, while their brentuximab vedotin exposure varied. Complete response, partial response or progressive disease made up the best responses. This sample was taken from a study of PD-1 blockade in classical Hodgkin lymphoma. Study-wide points: Newly diagnosed patients and complete responders had comparable diversity at baseline. Reasons behind the repertoire differences stay unclear, perhaps disease activity or earlier therapy. At baseline, newly diagnosed patients reportedly showed less TCR diversity than healthy donors.

CDR3 length: 13 amino acids. Trimming removed 4 bases from V and 1 base from J; junction bases left unmatched: 1. CDR1 is SGHVS, CDR2 FQNEAQ, per germline. Data came from immunoSEQ multiplex PCR; TCRdb stores just in-frame clones and leaves some out. The sample records 35,000 to 50,000 clones, nearly 70% being singletons. The sample here was peripheral blood mononuclear cells (PBMCs), taken before the fourth cycle of nivolumab. This clonotype was obtained from a human donor with classical Hodgkin lymphoma. The J gene is TRBJ2-7, the V gene TRBV7-8, with 7 bases aligning to TRBD1. The CDR3, as DNA: TGTGCCAGCAGCTCGGGACAGTCCTACGAGCAGTACTTC. It specifies CASSSGQSYEQYF. The full variable domain, rest sourced from reference TRBV7-8 and TRBJ2-7, is GAGVSQSPRYKVAKRGQDVALRCDPISGHVSLFWYQQALGQGPEFLTYFQNEAQLDKSGLPSDRFFAERPEGSVSTLKIQRTQQEDSAVYLCASSSGQSYEQYFGPGTRLTVT.